These 2 T cell receptor beta chains share one sample of origin, sequenced in a study of identical twins. Each CDR3 protein gets one entry after TCRdb re-called the 5' RACE reads with MiXCR. The sample has 690,000 or so distinct CDR3 sequences, around 6.1% seen once. Specimen: naive T cells sorted from blood. The origin of the receptors is a man aged 18 to 30 in good health.

This clonotype turned up a few times. The genes are TRBV2 and TRBJ2-3; D unresolved. The CDR3 length is 14 residues. V was cut by 4 bases and J by 5 bases, with 13 bases left in between. Germline V gives CDR1 SNHLY, CDR2 FYNNEI. CDR3 in DNA: TGTGCCAGCAGTGCGGTCCTGGCAGGAGATACGCAGTATTTT. It specifies CASSAVLAGDTQYF.

This chain links TRBV7-2 with TRBJ1-6; D unresolved. The length of the CDR3 is 14 residues. Trimming cost V 1 base and J 8 bases, with 9 bases left between them. CDR1 is SGHTA and CDR2 is FQGNSA in the germline V gene. For the CDR3, the DNA is TGTGCCAGCAGCTTAGTAACATTTTATTCACCCCTCCACTTT. Its protein is CASSLVTFYSPLHF. Full variable domain (remainder filled in from reference TRBV7-2 and TRBJ1-6): GAGVSQSPSNKVTEKGKDVELRCDPISGHTALYWYRQSLGQGLEFLIYFQGNSAPDKSGLPSDRFSAERTGGSVSTLTIQRTQQEDSAVYLCASSLVTFYSPLHFGNGTRLTVT.